This TCR beta chain comes out of a study of blood T cell repertoires in COVID-19. Per germline, CDR1 SGHTS and CDR2 YDEGEE. After removal of 4 bases from V and 5 bases from J, the junction contained 14 bases not matched to a gene. CDR3 length equals 16 residues. Produced via immunoSEQ multiplex PCR; TCRdb's table is partial and in-frame only. The sample includes some 210,000 clones, 75% to 90% seen only once; the top ten take about 5%. The sequencing sample was made of peripheral blood. The chain links TRBV5-8 to TRBJ1-2, with TRBD1 matching over 7 bases. This clonotype was sampled from a woman aged 40 to 50 with acute or convalescent COVID-19. CDR3 DNA: TGTGCCAGCAGCCTGGGGGACAGCTTTACTTCATATGGCTACACCTTC. Protein product: CASSLGDSFTSYGYTF.